The 30 T cell receptor beta chains below were found in one sample sequenced in a study of T cells after yellow fever vaccination. Each CDR3 protein gets one entry after TCRdb re-called the 5' RACE reads with MiXCR. The top ten hold 15% to 20% of the sample, which has 450,000 to 550,000 distinct CDR3 sequences, about a fifth seen once. Sequencing used PBMCs, obtained 21 days after the first yellow fever vaccination. The receptors were sampled from a young man who received the YFV17D yellow fever vaccine.

This clonotype has a handful of counts. This chain uses TRBV29-1 with TRBJ1-1; D not certain. Germline V gives CDR1 SQVTM, CDR2 ANQGSEA. The V end lost 1 base, the J end lost 2 bases, and 5 bases lay between the germline ends. The CDR3 has 12 amino acids. The CDR3 DNA follows: TGCAGCGTTGAAGGGGAAAACACTGAAGCTTTCTTT. It yields the protein CSVEGENTEAFF.

The sample holds many counts of this clonotype. The chain joins TRBV12-3 or TRBV12-4 to TRBJ2-5; the D gene is possibly TRBD2 (6 bases). This CDR3 comprises 13 residues. Trimming left V 2 bases short and J 7 bases short, with 11 bases between. The CDR3 DNA follows: TGTGCCAGCAGTTTACTTTTGGGGGGGACCCAGTACTTC. Translation: CASSLLLGGTQYF.

In this sample, this clonotype turned up a few times. The rearrangement uses TRBV5-1 and TRBJ2-2; D may correspond to TRBD1 or TRBD2 (5 bases each). This CDR3 comprises 15 residues. V was cut by 4 bases and J by 5 bases, with 15 bases left in between. Germline V gene lookup returns CDR1 SGHRS and CDR2 YFSETQ. This chain's CDR3 is CASSQLGAGTGELFF. The CDR3 bases are TGCGCCAGCAGCCAGCTCGGGGCAGGGACCGGGGAGCTGTTTTTT.

On this clonotype itself: The junction and the germline gene differ at one end; a read error may be behind it. The gene calls are TRBV7-9 and TRBJ2-7, with D tentatively TRBD1 (5 bases). Germline-derived CDR1 and CDR2 are SEHNR and FQNEAQ (reference sequence). This CDR3 has 15 residues. CDR3 nucleotide sequence: TGTGCCAGCAGCATCTCAGCAGGGTGGAAGGACGAGCACTACTTC. This gives the protein CASSISAGWKDEHYF.

This clonotype was seen a handful of times. CDR3 loop: CASSQGIGQGIYTF. The DNA for the CDR3 is TGCGCCAGCAGCCAAGGAATTGGACAGGGCATTTACACCTTC. The chain uses TRBV4-3 and TRBJ1-2, with 8 positions matching TRBD1. The CDR3 is made up of 14 amino acids. CDR1 is LGHNA and CDR2 is YSLEER in the germline V gene. Unmatched junction bases numbered 9, after V lost 1 base and J lost 11 bases.

The V and J genes are TRBV11-2 and TRBJ2-1, with 9 bases aligning to TRBD1. V dropped 5 bases and J dropped 4; count of bases not matched to a gene: 15. CDR1 and CDR2 from the germline V gene are SGHAT and FQNNGV. The CDR3 loop spans 18 amino acids. The CDR3 coding sequence is TGTGCCAGCAGCGAGTTAGGGGGAAGGGGACAGGGTTACAATGAGCAGTTCTTC. This gives the protein CASSELGGRGQGYNEQFF.

The chain combines TRBV6-5 with TRBJ2-7; D is possibly TRBD1 (5 bases). CDR1 and CDR2 from the germline V gene are MNHEY and SVGAGI. V was cut by 2 bases and J by 0 bases, with 14 bases left in between. This CDR3 has 16 residues. The DNA of the CDR3 is TGTGCCAGCAGTTACGTTTCAGGGTATAGCTCCTACGAGCAGTACGTC. It specifies CASSYVSGYSSYEQYV.

V is TRBV20-1 and J is TRBJ1-1, with TRBD1 matching 9 bases. The CDR3 runs to 13 residues. V gave up 5 bases and J gave up 9 bases; unmatched junction bases: 10. Germline V CDR1 and CDR2: DFQATT, SNEGSKA (reference sequence). CDR3 region: CSAPIPGQGQAFF. The CDR3 nucleotides read TGCAGTGCTCCAATTCCGGGACAGGGACAAGCTTTCTTT.

There are many counts of this clonotype. This chain connects TRBV5-4 to TRBJ2-1, with 11 nucleotides matching TRBD2. V trimming: 4 bases; J trimming: 3 bases; junction bases outside the gene matches: 6. The CDR3 is 16 residues long. CDR1 SGHNT and CDR2 YYREEE come from the germline V gene (reference sequence). The CDR3, as DNA: TGTGCCAGCAGCCCCACTAGCGGGGGCCACTACAATGAGCAGTTCTTC. Its protein is CASSPTSGGHYNEQFF.

The genes are TRBV5-1 and TRBJ1-6; 7 nucleotides align to TRBD1. V gave up 6 bases and J gave up 7 bases; unmatched junction bases: 4. This CDR3 is built from 13 residues. From germline, CDR1 is SGHRS and CDR2 YFSETQ. CDR3 sequence reads: CASTGTENSPLHF. The CDR3 region has the DNA TGCGCCAGCACTGGGACAGAGAATTCACCCCTCCACTTT.

This clonotype was recorded a few times. CDR3 in amino acids: CASSLDGRSSYNSPLHF. In nucleotides, the CDR3 is TGCGCCAGCAGCTTGGACGGCAGGAGCTCCTATAATTCACCCCTCCACTTT. V and J are TRBV5-1 and TRBJ1-6; no reliable D call. CDR1 and CDR2 (germline): SGHRS, YFSETQ. Between the trimmed V and J ends, which lost 0 bases and 0 bases, there was a span of 10 bases. This CDR3 comprises 17 residues.

This chain joins TRBV5-4 and TRBJ2-3; TRBD2 agrees at 8 bases. Per the germline V gene, CDR1 is SGHNT and CDR2 is YYREEE (reference sequence). V gave up 5 bases and J gave up 3 bases; unmatched junction bases: 8. This CDR3 is built from 15 residues. CDR3 residues: CASSQAGAGTDTQYF. As DNA, the CDR3 is TGTGCCAGCAGTCAAGCGGGGGCCGGGACAGATACGCAGTATTTT. The full variable domain, in which reference TRBV5-4 and TRBJ2-3 provide the parts outside the CDR3, is ETGVTQSPTHLIKTRGQQVTLRCSSQSGHNTVSWYQQALGQGPQFIFQYYREEENGRGNFPPRFSGLQFPNYSSELNVNALELDDSALYLCASSQAGAGTDTQYFGPGTRLTVL.

This clonotype was found a few times. The DNA of the CDR3 is TGCGCCAGCAGCCCCGGGTCTAGCGGGGTACTCCAAGAGACCCAGTACTTC. This encodes CASSPGSSGVLQETQYF. This sequence joins TRBV4-3 and TRBJ2-5, with 9 bases identical to TRBD2. Germline V gene data show CDR1 as LGHNA and CDR2 as YSLEER. V shed 4 bases, J shed 1 base, and the junction held 10 bases outside the gene matches. The CDR3 extends over 17 amino acids.

This clonotype was observed a few times. V usage is TRBV5-1 and J usage is TRBJ2-1; 7 positions agree with TRBD2. V shed 4 bases and J 5 bases; nucleotides not matched to a gene: 9. CDR3 length: 15 amino acids. CDR1 and CDR2 (germline): SGHRS, YFSETQ. The CDR3 region is CASSPGAGLHNEQFF. For the CDR3, the DNA is TGCGCCAGCAGCCCGGGAGCGGGGTTGCACAATGAGCAGTTCTTC.

This clonotype was found a few times. The chain employs TRBV5-1 and TRBJ2-6; no reliable D call. Trimming left V 6 bases short and J 4 bases short, with 11 bases between. The CDR3 sequence is 14 residues long. Germline CDR1 is SGHRS and CDR2 is YFSETQ. The CDR3: CASKGSGGANVLTF. As DNA, the CDR3 is TGCGCCAGCAAGGGATCTGGAGGGGCCAACGTCCTGACTTTC. The whole variable domain, filled in from reference TRBV5-1 and TRBJ2-6, reads KAGVTQTPRYLIKTRGQQVTLSCSPISGHRSVSWYQQTPGQGLQFLFEYFSETQRNKGNFPGRFSGRQFSNSRSEMNVSTLELGDSALYLCASKGSGGANVLTFGAGSRLTVL.

The V call is TRBV20-1, the J call TRBJ2-3, with 8 bases fitting TRBD2. The V gene's germline CDR1 is DFQATT and CDR2 SNEGSKA (reference sequence). This CDR3 is 15 amino acids long. V shed 3 bases and J 0 bases; nucleotides not matched to a gene: 5. The CDR3: CSASISGASTDTQYF. The CDR3 region has the DNA TGCAGTGCTAGTATTAGCGGGGCTAGCACAGATACGCAGTATTTT.

This clonotype was counted only a few times. This rearrangement joins TRBV12-5 to TRBJ2-7; D ambiguous. The CDR3 consists of 13 residues. V shed 5 bases and J shed 3 bases, with 11 bases lying between them. Germline CDR1 is LGHNT and CDR2 is FRNRAP. The CDR3 bases are TGTGCTAGTGGTCTCGGGCTGAACTACGAGCAGTACTTC. It translates to CASGLGLNYEQYF.

This clonotype was seen repeatedly, ten times or more. The CDR3 is CASSLAGDYNEQFF. The CDR3 DNA is TGTGCCAGCAGCTTGGCGGGGGATTACAATGAGCAGTTCTTC. The chain carries TRBV7-3 and TRBJ2-1; 7 bases match TRBD2. V lost 3 bases and J lost 4; bases outside the gene matches: 3. The CDR3 is 14 residues long. Germline CDR1 and CDR2: SGHTA and FQGTGA.

This clonotype was detected a few times. The chain uses TRBV3-1 and TRBJ2-6, with D perhaps TRBD1 (6 bases). The CDR3 loop spans 15 amino acids. Germline V CDR1 and CDR2: LGHDT, YNNKEL (reference sequence). V was shortened by 7 bases and J by 1 base, with 11 bases between the two germline ends. CDR3 amino acids: CASTQGLSGANVLTF. In nucleotides, the CDR3 is TGTGCCAGCACACAGGGATTATCTGGGGCCAACGTCCTGACTTTC.

The sample holds many counts of this clonotype. The V and J genes are TRBV12-3 or TRBV12-4 and TRBJ2-1; TRBD1 agrees at 7 bases. This CDR3 spans 12 amino acids. V shed 6 bases and J 6 bases; nucleotides not matched to a gene: 2. This CDR3 reads CASRWTGNEQFF. The CDR3 nucleotides read TGTGCCAGCAGGTGGACAGGCAATGAGCAGTTCTTC.

This clonotype was found a few times. The V gene is TRBV7-9, the J gene TRBJ1-1; D is perhaps TRBD1 (5 bases). Germline values: CDR1 SEHNR, CDR2 FQNEAQ (reference sequence). V was pared by 4 bases and J by 6 bases, with 12 bases between. This CDR3 comprises 13 residues. The DNA of the CDR3 is TGTGCCAGCAGCTCCCTTGGGGCCCCTGAAGCTTTCTTT. Translation: CASSSLGAPEAFF.

This clonotype was seen a few times. The chain's CDR3 is CASSLTYDGYEQYF. The CDR3 nucleotides read TGTGCCAGCAGCCTTACATATGACGGGTACGAGCAGTACTTC. The V gene is TRBV7-2, the J gene TRBJ2-7; D remains ambiguous. The ends were cut back, 5 bases at V and 4 bases at J, with 15 bases in the middle. Germline CDR1 reads SGHTA; CDR2 reads FQGNSA. The CDR3 extends over 14 amino acids.

The chain recombines TRBV20-1 with TRBJ2-1; maybe TRBD2 (5 bases). Germline CDR1 reads DFQATT; CDR2 reads SNEGSKA (reference sequence). The CDR3 is 15 amino acids. V gave up 0 bases and J gave up 0 bases, with 9 bases separating them. CDR3 nucleotide sequence: TGCAGTGCTAGAGATCTAGCCCTCTCCTACAATGAGCAGTTCTTC. It yields the protein CSARDLALSYNEQFF.

The chain recombines TRBV5-6 with TRBJ2-3, with 9 bases lining up with TRBD2. V gave up 1 base and J gave up 2 bases; unmatched junction bases: 2. Germline assignment: CDR1 SGHDT and CDR2 YYEEEE. The CDR3 contains 15 residues. For the CDR3, the DNA is TGTGCCAGCAGCTTGTCTAGCGGGGCCACAGATACGCAGTATTTT. Translating gives CASSLSSGATDTQYF.

This clonotype has just a few counts. The V gene is TRBV18, the J gene TRBJ2-1, with 10 bases fitting TRBD1. This CDR3 contains 15 residues. V was pared by 5 bases and J by 3 bases, with 4 bases of the junction left unmatched. Germline CDR1 KGHSH, CDR2 LQKENI. The CDR3 sequence is CASSEGQGIYNEQFF. In DNA form, the CDR3 reads TGTGCCAGCTCAGAGGGACAGGGGATCTACAATGAGCAGTTCTTC. Variable domain in full (rest from reference TRBV18 and TRBJ2-1): NAGVMQNPRHLVRRRGQEARLRCSPMKGHSHVYWYRQLPEEGLKFMVYLQKENIIDESGMPKERFSAEFPKEGPSILRIQQVVRGDSAAYFCASSEGQGIYNEQFFGPGTRLTVL.

This clonotype was counted between two and nine times. The rearrangement links TRBV27 to TRBJ1-1; TRBD1 matches at 9 bases. The trim removed 5 bases at V and 2 bases at J, leaving 6 bases unmatched. Germline CDR1 MNHEY, CDR2 SMNVEV (reference sequence). This CDR3 spans 15 amino acids. The CDR3 nucleotides read TGTGCCAGCAGTCGAAAGACAGGGGGTAACACTGAAGCTTTCTTT. The encoded protein is CASSRKTGGNTEAFF.

The V call is TRBV29-1, the J call TRBJ2-3; possibly TRBD2 for D (7 bases). This CDR3 has 17 amino acids. Trimming pared 4 bases from V and 1 base from J, leaving 21 bases between. Germline CDR1 is SQVTM and CDR2 is ANQGSEA. CDR3 sequence (DNA): TGCAGCGTTGGGAAGAGGGGGGGGTGCTGTGGCACAGATACGCAGTATTTT. It specifies CSVGKRGGCCGTDTQYF.

Only a few counts were recorded for this clonotype. The gene calls are TRBV6-5 and TRBJ1-6; weak D call: TRBD1 (6 bases). CDR1 and CDR2 (germline): MNHEY, SVGAGI. The CDR3 extends over 17 amino acids. V lost 1 base and J lost 8, with 18 bases in between. The CDR3 loop reads CASSYFTGTGGDSPLHF. In DNA form, the CDR3 reads TGTGCCAGCAGTTACTTTACAGGGACGGGCGGCGATTCACCCCTCCACTTT.

The sample holds a few counts of this clonotype. V and J are TRBV5-1 and TRBJ1-4; no clear D. The CDR3 loop spans 17 amino acids. Trimming pared 7 bases from V and 0 bases from J, leaving 19 bases between. Germline-derived CDR1 and CDR2 are SGHRS and YFSETQ. CDR3 sequence (DNA): TGCGCCAGCTCCGATATATTCAAGGACGCAACTAATGAAAAACTGTTTTTT. Translation: CASSDIFKDATNEKLFF.

This clonotype was recorded a few times. J is TRBJ2-1 and V is TRBV12-3 or TRBV12-4, with TRBD1 as a possible D gene (6 bases). Trimming took off 6 bases at V and 2 bases at J, with 11 bases between the two ends. CDR3 length: 14 residues. CDR3 in DNA: TGTGCCAGCAGGCTACAGGGACCCTACAATGAGCAGTTCTTC. Protein: CASRLQGPYNEQFF.